This entry lists 15 T cell receptor beta chains sequenced from one sample in a study of control samples from healthy donors and cancer patients. Method: immunoSEQ multiplex PCR; TCRdb's copy keeps in-frame clones and lacks some. The sample shows about 90,000 clones, approximately 95% of them seen only once. The sample comprised blood. The source is a young woman in good health.

The J gene is TRBJ1-4, the V gene TRBV5-1, with 8 bases aligning to TRBD1. The trim removed 4 bases at V and 3 bases at J, leaving 2 bases unmatched. This CDR3 region has 14 residues. The germline gives CDR1 SGHRS, CDR2 YFSETQ. CDR3 nucleotide sequence: TGCGCCAGCAGCCGGGGACAGGCTAATGAAAAACTGTTTTTT. It specifies CASSRGQANEKLFF.

This chain connects TRBV11-2 to TRBJ1-3; D gene uncertain. Trimming stripped 4 bases from V and 1 base from J, with 14 bases between. This CDR3 is 16 amino acids long. The germline V gene encodes CDR1 SGHAT and CDR2 FQNNGV. CDR3 protein: CASSYTLGTSGNTIYF. As DNA, the CDR3 is TGTGCCAGCAGCTACACCTTGGGCACTTCTGGAAACACCATATATTTT. The full variable domain, in which reference TRBV11-2 and TRBJ1-3 provide the parts outside the CDR3, is EAGVAQSPRYKIIEKRQSVAFWCNPISGHATLYWYQQILGQGPKLLIQFQNNGVVDDSQLPKDRFSAERLKGVDSTLKIQPAKLEDSAVYLCASSYTLGTSGNTIYFGEGSWLTVV.

The chain carries TRBV6-5 and TRBJ2-1, with D hard to call. The length of the CDR3 is 13 residues. The germline V and J ends were trimmed by 5 bases and 0 bases, with 5 bases remaining between them. Germline CDR1 MNHEY, CDR2 SVGAGI. The CDR3 coding sequence is TGTGCCAGCAGTCCGAGCTCCTACAATGAGCAGTTCTTC. Translation: CASSPSSYNEQFF.

The chain uses TRBV2 and TRBJ1-6; D ambiguous. The CDR3 contains 12 residues. Per the germline V gene, CDR1 is SNHLY and CDR2 is FYNNEI. With 7 bases removed from V and 13 bases from J, the gap between germline ends came to 14 bases. CDR3 region: CASTRSLGPLHF. The CDR3 DNA follows: TGTGCCAGCACCCGATCTTTGGGCCCCCTCCACTTT.

There are a few counts of this clone. The chain is built from TRBV5-1 and TRBJ2-5; TRBD2 agrees at 8 bases. This CDR3 spans 15 amino acids. CDR1 SGHRS and CDR2 YFSETQ come from the germline V gene. Losses at the gene ends were 0 bases for V and 2 bases for J; bases not matched to a gene: 3. The CDR3 spells CASSLAGTRQETQYF. The CDR3 DNA reads TGCGCCAGCAGCTTGGCCGGGACTAGACAAGAGACCCAGTACTTC. Combining the CDR3 with reference TRBV5-1 and TRBJ2-5 gives the whole variable domain KAGVTQTPRYLIKTRGQQVTLSCSPISGHRSVSWYQQTPGQGLQFLFEYFSETQRNKGNFPGRFSGRQFSNSRSEMNVSTLELGDSALYLCASSLAGTRQETQYFGPGTRLLVL.

The chain links TRBV13 to TRBJ2-5; 10 bases map to TRBD2. The V gene end was trimmed by 0 bases and the J gene end by 5 bases; junction bases not matched to a gene: 6. This CDR3 has 16 residues. Germline V gives CDR1 PRHDT, CDR2 FYEKMQ (reference sequence). CDR3 protein: CASSLGSGGARETQYF. The CDR3, as DNA: TGTGCCAGCAGCTTAGGGAGCGGGGGGGCCCGGGAGACCCAGTACTTC.

This chain uses TRBV29-1 with TRBJ2-1; 7 nucleotides line up with TRBD1. This CDR3 spans 12 amino acids. Germline V gives CDR1 SQVTM, CDR2 ANQGSEA. Germline trimming cut 5 bases from V and 6 bases from J; bases unmatched to any gene: 4. The CDR3: CSVRQGLNEQFF. The CDR3 region has the DNA TGCAGCGTTCGACAGGGTCTCAATGAGCAGTTCTTC.

The chain uses TRBV7-3 and TRBJ2-1, with unresolved D. With 1 base removed from V and 5 bases from J, the gap between germline ends came to 9 bases. CDR3 length: 14 amino acids. Germline V gene sequence: CDR1 SGHTA, CDR2 FQGTGA. The CDR3 is CASSLSGVNNEQFF. Here the CDR3 DNA reads TGTGCCAGCAGCTTAAGCGGTGTAAACAATGAGCAGTTCTTC.

This clone was seen only once. The rearrangement uses TRBV28 and TRBJ2-1, with 11 bases lining up with TRBD1. The ends lost 4 bases at V and 4 bases at J; junction bases unmatched: 3. The V gene's germline CDR1 is MDHEN and CDR2 SYDVKM. The CDR3 sequence is 15 residues long. CDR3 nucleotide sequence: TGTGCCAGCAGTTCGGGGACAGGGGGGTACAATGAGCAGTTCTTC. It specifies CASSSGTGGYNEQFF.

DNA of the CDR3: TGTGCCAGCAGCGGTCATCGAACTAATGAAAAACTGTTTTTT. Its protein is CASSGHRTNEKLFF. The chain uses TRBV7-8 and TRBJ1-4; D gene uncertain. Germline V gene data show CDR1 as SGHVS and CDR2 as FQNEAQ. The CDR3 covers 14 residues. Between the trimmed V and J ends, which lost 5 bases and 1 base, there was a span of 8 bases.

The V call is TRBV20-1, the J call TRBJ1-4; D is unresolved. Germline V CDR1 and CDR2: DFQATT, SNEGSKA (reference sequence). Trimming took off 3 bases at V and 4 bases at J, with 6 bases between the two ends. The CDR3 loop spans 12 amino acids. CDR3 sequence reads: CSASGNNEKLFF. CDR3 bases: TGCAGTGCTAGTGGTAATAATGAAAAACTGTTTTTT.

This sequence joins TRBV21-1 and TRBJ2-7; the table's D call of TRBD1 was not tested on the DNA. TRBV21-1 is a pseudogene segment. CDR3 length equals 18 residues. CDR3 in amino acids: CASSKVGGTGEGSWEQYF. Written as DNA, the CDR3 is TGTGCCAGCAGCAAAGTTGGGGGGACAGGGGAAGGGTCGTGGGAGCAGTACTTC.

This clone was observed a handful of times. CDR3 loop: CASSETGTGSMETQYF. Written as DNA, the CDR3 is TGCGCCAGCAGTGAGACCGGGACAGGGAGTATGGAGACCCAGTACTTC. The J gene is TRBJ2-5, the V gene TRBV10-1, with 9 bases that match TRBD1. The CDR3 sequence is 16 residues long. Per the germline V gene, CDR1 is WNHNN and CDR2 is SYGVQD (reference sequence). V trimming: 2 bases; J trimming: 5 bases; junction bases outside the gene matches: 9.

V usage is TRBV2 and J usage is TRBJ1-4; D is ambiguous. The CDR3 is made up of 13 amino acids. Between the trimmed V and J ends, which lost 8 bases and 3 bases, there was a span of 10 bases. Germline-derived CDR1 and CDR2 are SNHLY and FYNNEI. CDR3 in amino acids: CASGGIANEKLFF. CDR3 DNA sequence: TGTGCCAGCGGAGGGATAGCTAATGAAAAACTGTTTTTT. The full variable domain, in which reference TRBV2 and TRBJ1-4 provide the parts outside the CDR3, is EPEVTQTPSHQVTQMGQEVILRCVPISNHLYFYWYRQILGQKVEFLVSFYNNEISEKSEIFDDQFSVERPDGSNFTLKIRSTKLEDSAMYFCASGGIANEKLFFGSGTQLSVL.

This rearrangement joins TRBV5-1 to TRBJ2-1; D possibly matches TRBD1 or TRBD2 (7 bases each). The V gene lost 6 bases and the J gene lost 6 bases, with 10 bases spanning the gap. CDR1 is SGHRS, CDR2 YFSETQ, per germline. This CDR3 comprises 12 residues. The CDR3 spells CASTRGGNEQFF. The DNA for the CDR3 is TGCGCCAGCACCAGGGGGGGCAATGAGCAGTTCTTC.